A single sample is the source of the 12 T cell receptor beta chains below, sequenced in a study of shared clonotypes between healthy human individuals. Profiling relied on immunoSEQ multiplex PCR, and the TCRdb table lists in-frame clones only, not all of them. The data hold about 660,000 clones, with approximately 79% observed a single time. Sequencing input: memory CD4+ T cells sorted from blood. Subset meaning: CD45RA-negative fraction. The receptors were gathered from a woman aged 25 to 39 in good health.

V and J are TRBV11-2 and TRBJ2-1; D gene ambiguous. The germline V gene has CDR1 SGHAT and CDR2 FQNNGV. The CDR3 totals 15 residues. Trimming took 5 bases from V and 3 from J, leaving 14 bases between them. The DNA of the CDR3 is TGTGCCAGCAGCCCAGACCTAAGCAACTACAATGAGCAGTTCTTC. The encoded protein is CASSPDLSNYNEQFF.

The chain employs TRBV29-1 and TRBJ2-7; D gene uncertain. The ends were cut back, 6 bases at V and 2 bases at J, with 11 bases in the middle. From germline, CDR1 is SQVTM and CDR2 ANQGSEA. CDR3 length equals 12 residues. CDR3 coding DNA: TGCAGCGTGTCGACGGACGCCTACGAGCAGTACTTC. Encoded protein: CSVSTDAYEQYF.

Concerning this clone itself: Since a much larger clone is just one base distant, this may be a read error. The chain has TRBV27 and TRBJ2-7, with 8 bases fitting TRBD1. This CDR3 has 13 amino acids. Per germline, CDR1 MNHEY and CDR2 SMNVEV (reference sequence). Trimming at V came to 3 bases and at J to 3 bases, leaving 1 base not matched to a gene. The CDR3 DNA is TGTGCCAGCAGTTTCGGACAGGGCTACGAGCAGTACTTC. Translated: CASSFGQGYEQYF.

This clone was counted a few times. The J gene is TRBJ2-5, the V gene TRBV30, with a weak D call TRBD1 (5 bases). The CDR3 contains 14 residues. V was trimmed by 2 bases and J by 1 base, leaving 11 bases between them. Germline V gene lookup returns CDR1 GTSNPN and CDR2 SVGIG (reference sequence). The DNA of the CDR3 is TGTGCCTGGAGTTTCAGGGCCATCCAAGAGACCCAGTACTTC. As protein: CAWSFRAIQETQYF. Drawing the rest from reference TRBV30 and TRBJ2-5, the complete variable domain is SQTIHQWPATLVQPVGSPLSLECTVEGTSNPNLYWYRQAAGRGLQLLFYSVGIGQISSEVPQNLSASRPQDRQFILSSKKLLLSDSGFYLCAWSFRAIQETQYFGPGTRLLVL.

The genes are TRBV6-5 and TRBJ2-6; possible D gene TRBD1, 5 bases. The V gene's germline CDR1 is MNHEY and CDR2 SVGAGI. Between the trimmed V and J ends, which lost 8 bases and 6 bases, there was a span of 14 bases. The CDR3 is made up of 14 amino acids. CDR3 amino acids: CASGAFSMANVLTF. Here the CDR3 DNA reads TGTGCCAGCGGGGCGTTTAGTATGGCCAACGTCCTGACTTTC.

A few counts support this clone. V gene TRBV25-1 combines with J gene TRBJ2-5, with no clear D. Germline V gene data show CDR1 as MGHDK and CDR2 as SYGVNS. The CDR3 is made up of 16 amino acids. The germline V and J ends were trimmed by 4 bases and 5 bases, with 20 bases remaining between them. The CDR3 protein is CASSAPEEPLGETQYF. The CDR3 DNA sequence: TGTGCCAGCAGTGCCCCAGAGGAACCCCTTGGGGAGACCCAGTACTTC.

The rearrangement links TRBV19 to TRBJ2-3, with 10 bases aligning to TRBD2. J was trimmed by 0 bases and V by 5 bases; bases with no gene match: 8. The CDR3 extends over 17 amino acids. Per germline, CDR1 LNHDA and CDR2 SQIVND (reference sequence). CDR3 in DNA: TGTGCCAGTAGTTTCGGGCTGACTAGCGGGAGCACAGATACGCAGTATTTT. Its protein product is CASSFGLTSGSTDTQYF.

The sample holds many counts of this clone. CDR3 protein: CASRQGREKLFF. CDR3 coding DNA: TGTGCCAGTAGGCAGGGCCGTGAAAAACTGTTTTTT. The chain couples TRBV19 to TRBJ1-4; a possible D gene is TRBD1 (5 bases). Per the germline V gene, CDR1 is LNHDA and CDR2 is SQIVND (reference sequence). This CDR3 is 12 amino acids long. V lost 6 bases and J lost 7, with 9 bases in between.

This clone has a single count. CDR3 residues: CAISEQVTDTQYF. For the CDR3, the DNA is TGTGCCATCAGTGAACAGGTCACAGATACGCAGTATTTT. The chain uses TRBV10-3 and TRBJ2-3, with D possibly being TRBD1 (5 bases). This CDR3 has 13 amino acids. Germline V CDR1 and CDR2: ENHRY, SYGVKD. Trimming stripped 3 bases from V and 2 bases from J, with 6 bases between.

V is TRBV5-5 and J is TRBJ1-1, with D tentatively TRBD1 (6 bases). The CDR3 spans 13 residues. Trimming removed 5 bases at V and 13 bases at J, with 21 bases between. Germline-derived CDR1 and CDR2 are SGHKS and YYEKEE (reference sequence). The CDR3 nucleotides are TGTGCCAGCAGTTTCGAGGCCGGGACATCTATTTTCTTT. Translation: CASSFEAGTSIFF.

This chain connects TRBV11-2 to TRBJ2-5; 7 positions match TRBD2. Trimming removed 3 bases from V and 2 bases from J; junction bases left unmatched: 9. Germline CDR1 SGHAT, CDR2 FQNNGV. The CDR3 runs 16 residues. The CDR3 reads CASSFDSIAGQETQYF. The CDR3 nucleotides read TGTGCCAGCAGCTTCGACAGCATAGCGGGTCAAGAGACCCAGTACTTC.

The chain recombines TRBV10-3 with TRBJ2-7; no clear D gene. Trimming removed 5 bases from V and 1 base from J, with 12 bases in between. This CDR3 spans 14 amino acids. Per the germline V gene, CDR1 is ENHRY and CDR2 is SYGVKD. The CDR3 spells CAISRSLESYEQYF. In DNA, the CDR3 is TGTGCCATCAGTCGGTCCCTAGAATCCTACGAGCAGTACTTC.